The 19 T cell receptor beta chains in this list originate from one sample, sequenced in a study of shared clonotypes between healthy human individuals. The assay was immunoSEQ multiplex PCR, and TCRdb's table has in-frame clones only and misses some. Found here are millions of clones, 85% to 95% of them singletons; the top ten hold 0.39%. Source material: naive CD4+ T cells from PBMCs. Subset described: CD45RA+ positively selected. The receptors derive from a man between 18 and 35 years old in good health. Some clones in this sample may be carry-over from other donors' samples.

The V call is TRBV7-9, the J call TRBJ2-2; D remains unclear. CDR1 and CDR2 (germline): SEHNR, FQNEAQ (reference sequence). The CDR3 length is 14 residues. V lost 3 bases and J lost 1, with 6 bases in between. CDR3 sequence (DNA): TGTGCCAGCAGCTTCCTGGGGAACACCGGGGAGCTGTTTTTT. The encoded protein is CASSFLGNTGELFF.

The rearrangement uses TRBV28 and TRBJ2-7, with D possibly being TRBD2 (7 bases). CDR1 and CDR2 from the germline V gene are MDHEN and SYDVKM. Trimming cost V 8 bases and J 7 bases, with 21 bases left between them. CDR3 length: 14 amino acids. The CDR3 nucleotides read TGTGCCAGCCCCTCGGCGAGGGAGGGGGGGGAGCAGTACTTC. This gives the protein CASPSAREGGEQYF.

The chain combines TRBV6-1 with TRBJ2-3, with no clear D. The V and J ends lost 1 base and 7 bases respectively, with 9 bases between them. The CDR3 extends over 13 amino acids. Per the germline V gene, CDR1 is MNHNS and CDR2 is SASEGT. CDR3 nucleotides: TGTGCCAGCAGTGAAGAAGAACTTAATACGCAGTATTTT. The encoded protein is CASSEEELNTQYF.

This chain links TRBV19 with TRBJ2-7; TRBD2 agrees at 9 bases. The CDR3 has 14 residues. With 5 bases clipped from V and 5 bases from J, the junction kept 7 bases outside the gene matches. The germline V gene has CDR1 LNHDA and CDR2 SQIVND (reference sequence). As DNA, the CDR3 is TGTGCCAGTAGTCCGGGGACTAGCTTCCACGAGCAGTACTTC. This gives the protein CASSPGTSFHEQYF.

The chain combines TRBV9 with TRBJ2-2; D perhaps matches TRBD2 (6 bases). The CDR3 contains 15 residues. V shed 0 bases and J shed 7 bases, with 13 bases lying between them. CDR1 is SGDLS, CDR2 YYNGEE, per germline. The chain's CDR3 is CASSVDSGVFGELFF. The CDR3 DNA sequence: TGTGCCAGCAGCGTAGATTCGGGGGTGTTCGGGGAGCTGTTTTTT. Looking up the rest from reference TRBV9 and TRBJ2-2 gives the full variable domain: DSGVTQTPKHLITATGQRVTLRCSPRSGDLSVYWYQQSLDQGLQFLIQYYNGEERAKGNILERFSAQQFPDLHSELNLSSLELGDSALYFCASSVDSGVFGELFFGEGSRLTVL.

The chain links TRBV5-6 to TRBJ1-4; no clear D gene. Germline V gene sequence: CDR1 SGHDT, CDR2 YYEEEE. The V end was cut by 0 bases, the J end by 3 bases, with 9 bases between. This CDR3 has 15 amino acids. CDR3 sequence reads: CASSLAQAANEKLFF. CDR3 in DNA: TGTGCCAGCAGCTTGGCCCAAGCGGCTAATGAAAAACTGTTTTTT.

This chain joins TRBV7-2 and TRBJ1-5; 8 bases line up with TRBD1. The CDR3 has 15 residues. Trimming took 5 bases from V and 6 from J; bases not matched to a gene: 9. CDR1 is SGHTA, CDR2 FQGNSA, per germline. DNA of the CDR3: TGTGCCAGCAGCCCTGGACAGGGAGAATTTCAGCCCCAGCATTTT. It specifies CASSPGQGEFQPQHF.

The chain joins TRBV7-2 to TRBJ2-1, with TRBD2 matching 8 bases. In germline, CDR1 is SGHTA, CDR2 FQGNSA. Trimming removed 1 base from V and 8 bases from J; junction bases left unmatched: 4. This CDR3 comprises 14 residues. CDR3 nucleotides: TGTGCCAGCAGCTTAGGTAGCGGGAAGGATGAGCAGTTCTTC. As protein: CASSLGSGKDEQFF. Supplemented by reference TRBV7-2 and TRBJ2-1, the full variable domain reads GAGVSQSPSNKVTEKGKDVELRCDPISGHTALYWYRQSLGQGLEFLIYFQGNSAPDKSGLPSDRFSAERTGGSVSTLTIQRTQQEDSAVYLCASSLGSGKDEQFFGPGTRLTVL.

The V and J genes are TRBV5-1 and TRBJ2-1; 8 positions match TRBD2. The CDR3 is 17 residues long. Germline V lookup: CDR1 SGHRS, CDR2 YFSETQ. Trimming removed 4 bases from V and 5 bases from J; junction bases left unmatched: 14. The CDR3 bases are TGCGCCAGCAGCCCCTTTTTACTGGGACTAGACCACAATGAGCAGTTCTTC. It specifies CASSPFLLGLDHNEQFF.

The chain uses TRBV7-9 and TRBJ1-2, with 9 positions matching TRBD1. Looked up from germline, CDR1 is SEHNR and CDR2 is FQNEAQ (reference sequence). After removal of 4 bases from V and 3 bases from J, the junction contained 3 bases not matched to a gene. This CDR3 has 14 amino acids. The CDR3 DNA reads TGTGCCAGCAGCTCCCGGACAGGGGACTATGGCTACACCTTC. Translating gives CASSSRTGDYGYTF. Full variable domain (rest looked up from reference TRBV7-9 and TRBJ1-2): DTGVSQNPRHKITKRGQNVTFRCDPISEHNRLYWYRQTLGQGPEFLTYFQNEAQLEKSRLLSDRFSAERPKGSFSTLEIQRTEQGDSAMYLCASSSRTGDYGYTFGSGTRLTVV.

The chain recombines TRBV6-1 with TRBJ1-4; weak D call: TRBD1 (5 bases). V was pared by 3 bases and J by 4 bases, with 15 bases between. CDR3 size: 16 residues. Germline V gene sequence: CDR1 MNHNS, CDR2 SASEGT. In DNA form, the CDR3 reads TGTGCCAGCAGTGATTCCCCCGGGACGGGTAATGAAAAACTGTTTTTT. Translating gives CASSDSPGTGNEKLFF.

In its sample, this clone was seen a few times. V gene TRBV7-6 combines with J gene TRBJ2-3; D gene unclear. The CDR3 spans 13 residues. V lost 1 base to trimming and J lost 7 bases, with 9 bases between them. The germline V gene has CDR1 SGHVS and CDR2 FNYEAQ. CDR3 sequence reads: CASSLGQANTQYF. In DNA form, the CDR3 reads TGTGCCAGCAGCTTAGGGCAGGCCAATACGCAGTATTTT.

The V gene is TRBV2, the J gene TRBJ1-2; weak D call: TRBD1 (5 bases). The germline gives CDR1 SNHLY, CDR2 FYNNEI. The CDR3 totals 12 residues. With 6 bases removed from V and 4 bases from J, the gap between germline ends came to 9 bases. CDR3 amino acids: CASRSGPYGYTF. The DNA for the CDR3 is TGTGCCAGCAGGTCAGGGCCCTATGGCTACACCTTC. The whole variable domain, remainder taken from reference TRBV2 and TRBJ1-2, is EPEVTQTPSHQVTQMGQEVILRCVPISNHLYFYWYRQILGQKVEFLVSFYNNEISEKSEIFDDQFSVERPDGSNFTLKIRSTKLEDSAMYFCASRSGPYGYTFGSGTRLTVV.

This sequence joins TRBV5-1 and TRBJ2-3; 12 positions match TRBD2. Trimming removed 3 bases from V and 0 bases from J; junction bases left unmatched: 5. This CDR3 is 17 amino acids long. CDR1 SGHRS and CDR2 YFSETQ come from the germline V gene. CDR3 DNA sequence: TGCGCCAGCAGCTCCGGACTAGCGGGGACTAGCACAGATACGCAGTATTTT. Translating it yields CASSSGLAGTSTDTQYF.

The CDR3 is CAWSVLETGTIYF. The CDR3 region has the DNA TGTGCCTGGAGTGTACTTGAGACAGGGACCATATATTTT. The chain uses TRBV30 and TRBJ1-3; 7 bases align to TRBD1. With V trimmed by 0 bases and J by 10 bases, 6 bases remained unmatched. The CDR3 is made up of 13 amino acids. Germline V gene sequence: CDR1 GTSNPN, CDR2 SVGIG (reference sequence).

This clone was found a few times. Other DNA sequences within the sample encode an identical CDR3. The V gene is TRBV5-4, the J gene TRBJ1-1, with unresolved D. The CDR3 has 13 amino acids. Trimming left V 0 bases short and J 1 base short, with 4 bases between. From germline, CDR1 is SGHNT and CDR2 YYREEE (reference sequence). The CDR3: CASSLAQNTEAFF. The CDR3 bases are TGTGCCAGCAGCTTGGCCCAGAACACTGAAGCTTTCTTT.

This clone was found once. V is TRBV29-1 and J is TRBJ1-2; D is possibly TRBD1 (5 bases). Trimming stripped 6 bases from V and 7 bases from J, with 21 bases between. The germline V gene has CDR1 SQVTM and CDR2 ANQGSEA. The CDR3 is 14 residues long. CDR3 coding DNA: TGCAGCGTCCCACAACCGGGGGTGAAAGGTGGCTACACCTTC. Amino acids: CSVPQPGVKGGYTF.

The genes are TRBV7-9 and TRBJ1-2; D remains ambiguous. The V end lost 5 bases, the J end lost 3 bases, and 13 bases lay between the germline ends. Germline CDR1 and CDR2: SEHNR and FQNEAQ (reference sequence). This CDR3 comprises 14 residues. CDR3 in DNA: TGTGCCAGCAGCCCGGCCCCCTCACACTATGGCTACACCTTC. This gives the protein CASSPAPSHYGYTF.

The CDR3 sequence is CASSQRVGQMPYEQYF. CDR3 bases: TGCGCCAGCAGCCAGCGTGTGGGACAGATGCCCTACGAGCAGTACTTC. The genes are TRBV4-1 and TRBJ2-7, with 7 bases that match TRBD1. V gave up 3 bases and J gave up 2 bases; unmatched junction bases: 10. The CDR3 spans 16 residues. Germline V gene sequence: CDR1 MGHRA, CDR2 YSYEKL.